This TCR beta chain is drawn from a study of T cell responses to AZD1222 COVID-19 vaccine. Study-wide results and limits: Among vaccine-associated CD4 TCRs, coverage spanned spike, with dominance at 160-218 and 743-854. Clonal diversity may have been underestimated in mostly white British donors. Just a handful of AZD1222 recipients were seropositive at baseline.

Measured with immunoSEQ multiplex PCR; TCRdb has only the in-frame clones, and not every one. The table records more than 85,000 clones, 85% to 90% of them present only once. Regarding this clone: The antigen is not known.

This CDR3 comprises 15 residues. CDR1 and CDR2 from the germline V gene are MNHEY and SVGAGI. Trimming took off 3 bases at V and 2 bases at J, with 10 bases between the two ends. Combined were second doses at about 4 or about 12 weeks. The chain couples TRBV6-5 to TRBJ1-4, with a possible D match to TRBD1 (5 bases). The sequencing used peripheral blood, collected 28 days after the second AZD1222 dose. This TCR was sampled from an adult who received the AZD1222 COVID-19 vaccine. The CDR3 region is CASSYSGRTNEKLFF. For the CDR3, the DNA is TGTGCCAGCAGTTATTCGGGGCGGACTAATGAAAAACTGTTTTTT.